This entry lists 28 T cell receptor beta chains sequenced from one sample in a study of blood T cell repertoires in COVID-19 (dated by TCRdb to 2018 to 2021). Library preparation used the immunoSEQ multiplex PCR assay. As stored in TCRdb, this immuneACCESS dataset retains in-frame rearrangements with V and J assigned. A fraction of the clones does not appear; measured against another copy, unresolved V genes explain less than half of the discrepancy, and the remainder lacks a known reason. The sample table contains tens of thousands of clones; only one count was recorded for more than 75% of them. The ten largest clones take up 14% of the sample. The sample comprised peripheral blood. Receptor source: a man between 65 and 79 years old with acute or convalescent COVID-19.

The chain is built from TRBV7-2 and TRBJ2-2; maybe TRBD1 (6 bases). Deletions cut 6 bases from V and 7 bases from J, with 18 bases between. This CDR3 region has 15 residues. Germline V gives CDR1 SGHTA, CDR2 FQGNSA. The CDR3 reads CASSYFDRKDGELFF. As DNA, the CDR3 is TGTGCCAGCAGTTATTTCGACAGGAAGGACGGGGAGCTGTTTTTT.

This clone was counted once. J is TRBJ2-1 and V is TRBV7-3; 8 nucleotides align to TRBD1. The length of the CDR3 is 15 residues. V lost 5 bases to trimming and J lost 4 bases; unmatched junction nucleotides: 7. The germline gives CDR1 SGHTA, CDR2 FQGTGA. The CDR3 nucleotides read TGTGCCAGCAGCCCCTGGACAGGGAGATACAATGAGCAGTTCTTC. The encoded protein is CASSPWTGRYNEQFF.

This clone was picked up a small number of times. The J gene is TRBJ2-6, the V gene TRBV9; no clear D gene. Trimming took off 7 bases at V and 1 base at J, with 9 bases between the two ends. The CDR3 has 14 residues. The V gene's germline CDR1 is SGDLS and CDR2 YYNGEE. The CDR3 loop reads CASGQRSGANVLTF. The CDR3 coding sequence is TGTGCCAGCGGGCAGAGATCTGGGGCCAACGTCCTGACTTTC.

The chain recombines TRBV12-3 or TRBV12-4 with TRBJ1-2; 9 bases are a match to TRBD1. The V and J ends lost 7 bases and 8 bases, in that order; junction bases with no gene match: 5. The CDR3 sequence is 12 residues long. The DNA of the CDR3 is TGTGCCAGCATATTGGACAGGGGAGGCTACACCTTC. Translation gives CASILDRGGYTF.

The chain carries TRBV6-2 or TRBV6-3 and TRBJ1-5; weak D call: TRBD1 (6 bases). The germline V gene encodes CDR1 MNHEY and CDR2 SVGEGT. The CDR3 length is 16 residues. The V end lost 1 base, the J end lost 6 bases, and 16 bases lay between the germline ends. CDR3 amino acids: CASSYLDRSLSQPQHF. The CDR3 DNA reads as TGTGCCAGCAGTTACTTGGACAGAAGTTTAAGTCAGCCCCAGCATTTT.

V gene TRBV7-3 combines with J gene TRBJ2-5; TRBD2 matches 7 bases. The CDR3 is 15 residues long. The germline CDR1 and CDR2 sequences are SGHTA and FQGTGA. With 0 bases clipped from V and 2 bases from J, the junction kept 3 bases outside the gene matches. CDR3 coding DNA: TGTGCCAGCAGCTTAACGGTCGGGGGGCAAGAGACCCAGTACTTC. It translates to CASSLTVGGQETQYF.

V gene TRBV12-3 or TRBV12-4 combines with J gene TRBJ2-7; perhaps TRBD2 as D (5 bases). Trimming took off 6 bases at V and 3 bases at J, with 12 bases between the two ends. The CDR3 loop spans 13 amino acids. The chain's CDR3 is CASSSGRDYEQYV. CDR3 DNA sequence: TGTGCCAGCAGCTCAGGACGGGACTACGAGCAGTACGTC.

V gene TRBV7-8 combines with J gene TRBJ1-5, with 7 bases aligning to TRBD1. The V gene end was trimmed by 5 bases and the J gene end by 0 bases; junction bases not matched to a gene: 10. This CDR3 comprises 17 residues. CDR1 is SGHVS and CDR2 is FQNEAQ in the germline V gene. The CDR3 DNA is TGTGCCAGCAGCCTGACAGGGTTGGGTTATAGCAATCAGCCCCAGCATTTT. Its protein product is CASSLTGLGYSNQPQHF.

This rearrangement joins TRBV9 to TRBJ2-7; TRBD2 agrees at 13 bases. From germline, CDR1 is SGDLS and CDR2 YYNGEE. V was pared by 3 bases and J by 2 bases, with 14 bases of the junction left unmatched. The CDR3 totals 19 residues. The DNA for the CDR3 is TGTGCCAGCAGCGCCCATGGACTAGCGGGGGTGGTAACCACCTACGAGCAGTACTTC. Protein sequence: CASSAHGLAGVVTTYEQYF.

V and J are TRBV18 and TRBJ2-5; 11 bases are a match to TRBD1. The ends lost 1 base at V and 5 bases at J; junction bases unmatched: 6. The CDR3 consists of 16 residues. The V gene's germline CDR1 is KGHSH and CDR2 LQKENI. In nucleotides, the CDR3 is TGTGCCAGCTCACCACTTCAGGACAGGGGGCTTGAGACCCAGTACTTC. Translation: CASSPLQDRGLETQYF. The entire variable domain, with the rest obtained from reference TRBV18 and TRBJ2-5, is as follows: NAGVMQNPRHLVRRRGQEARLRCSPMKGHSHVYWYRQLPEEGLKFMVYLQKENIIDESGMPKERFSAEFPKEGPSILRIQQVVRGDSAAYFCASSPLQDRGLETQYFGPGTRLLVL.

The chain is built from TRBV9 and TRBJ1-1; possibly TRBD1 for D (6 bases). CDR1 is SGDLS, CDR2 YYNGEE, per germline. The CDR3 has 15 amino acids. V lost 0 bases and J 5 bases, leaving 14 bases between the germline ends. The CDR3 DNA is TGTGCCAGCAGCGTAGTACAGGGAGTGGGGACTGAAGCTTTCTTT. Translated, it gives CASSVVQGVGTEAFF.

The CDR3 nucleotides are TGTGCCACCGCTCAGGGGGCCCAAGAGACCCAGTACTTC. Translating gives CATAQGAQETQYF. The V and J genes are TRBV7-3 and TRBJ2-5; 8 bases are a match to TRBD1. Trimming took 10 bases from V and 1 from J; bases not matched to a gene: 5. CDR3 length equals 13 residues. In germline, CDR1 is SGHTA, CDR2 FQGTGA.

The gene calls are TRBV6-1 and TRBJ1-2; 9 nucleotides match TRBD1. The CDR3 consists of 15 residues. Trimming at V came to 2 bases and at J to 2 bases, leaving 3 bases not matched to a gene. CDR1 MNHNS and CDR2 SASEGT come from the germline V gene. CDR3 nucleotide sequence: TGTGCCAGCAGTGAAACGGGGACAGGGAACTATGGCTACACCTTC. Translation gives CASSETGTGNYGYTF.

The rearrangement uses TRBV28 and TRBJ1-2; no reliable D call. The CDR3 is made up of 12 amino acids. With 4 bases removed from V and 12 bases from J, the gap between germline ends came to 15 bases. Germline CDR1 and CDR2: MDHEN and SYDVKM. The CDR3 sequence is CASSSAAVLHTF. The CDR3 region has the DNA TGTGCCAGCAGTTCCGCGGCAGTCCTACACACCTTC.

The genes are TRBV4-3 and TRBJ2-1; 9 bases are shared with TRBD1. This CDR3 is 16 amino acids long. Germline CDR1 is LGHNA and CDR2 is YSLEER. V shed 3 bases, J shed 1 base, and the junction held 4 bases outside the gene matches. This CDR3 is CASSHPGTGSYNEQFF. CDR3 DNA sequence: TGCGCCAGCAGCCATCCCGGGACAGGGTCCTACAATGAGCAGTTCTTC.

This clone was detected a few times. The rearrangement links TRBV2 to TRBJ1-2, with D possibly matching TRBD1 (6 bases). Trimming removed 7 bases from V and 11 bases from J, with 23 bases in between. The CDR3 is 14 residues long. CDR1 SNHLY and CDR2 FYNNEI come from the germline V gene. In nucleotides, the CDR3 is TGTGCCAGCATCCAATCCCGGACAGCGCTTCGGTACACCTTC. It is translated as CASIQSRTALRYTF.

The V and J genes are TRBV14 and TRBJ2-1, with 10 bases matching TRBD1. V lost 4 bases to trimming and J lost 7 bases; unmatched junction nucleotides: 10. This CDR3 has 16 residues. Germline V CDR1 and CDR2: SGHDN, FVKESK. CDR3 protein: CASSLTRDRGRNEQFF. The DNA of the CDR3 is TGTGCCAGCAGCCTAACCCGGGACAGGGGAAGAAATGAGCAGTTCTTC.

This rearrangement joins TRBV6-2 or TRBV6-3 to TRBJ1-5; TRBD1 matches at 7 bases. The CDR3 consists of 17 residues. V lost 3 bases and J lost 2; bases outside the gene matches: 10. Germline CDR1 MNHEY, CDR2 SVGEGT. CDR3: CASSYYGRGSGNQPQHF. The DNA for the CDR3 is TGTGCCAGCAGTTATTATGGCAGGGGGTCTGGCAATCAGCCCCAGCATTTT.

The chain employs TRBV7-2 and TRBJ2-7; the D gene is possibly TRBD1 (6 bases). This CDR3 contains 14 residues. V lost 2 bases, J lost 3 bases, and 11 bases lay in between. The germline V gene has CDR1 SGHTA and CDR2 FQGNSA. The CDR3 DNA reads as TGTGCCAGCAGCTTAACACAGGGTTTCTACGAGCAGTACTTC. Encoded protein: CASSLTQGFYEQYF.

The genes are TRBV25-1 and TRBJ2-7; 10 bases match TRBD1. Germline-derived CDR1 and CDR2 are MGHDK and SYGVNS. With 4 bases clipped from V and 4 bases from J, the junction kept 4 bases outside the gene matches. The CDR3 consists of 14 residues. The CDR3 here is CASSVGTGDYEQYF. The CDR3 DNA sequence: TGTGCCAGCAGTGTGGGGACAGGGGATTACGAGCAGTACTTC.

The V gene is TRBV27, the J gene TRBJ1-5, with 9 bases fitting TRBD1. The V segment lost 6 bases and the J segment 6 bases; nucleotides outside the gene matches: 6. The CDR3 length is 14 residues. Germline values: CDR1 MNHEY, CDR2 SMNVEV (reference sequence). The CDR3 DNA follows: TGTGCCAGCAGCAAACAGGGGGCGATTCAGCCCCAGCATTTT. Protein sequence: CASSKQGAIQPQHF.

This clone has just one count. The chain couples TRBV14 to TRBJ2-2; D ambiguous. Per germline, CDR1 SGHDN and CDR2 FVKESK. V was cut by 1 base and J by 4 bases, with 10 bases left in between. CDR3 size: 15 residues. CDR3 in DNA: TGTGCCAGCAGCCAAGCGCCCAGTCCCACCGGGGAGCTGTTTTTT. This codes for CASSQAPSPTGELFF.

For the CDR3, the DNA is TGTGCCAGCAGCTTGGAGCGTGGCGAGGATACGCAGTATTTT. This codes for CASSLERGEDTQYF. The chain joins TRBV5-4 to TRBJ2-3; no reliable D call. Germline V CDR1 and CDR2: SGHNT, YYREEE (reference sequence). V lost 0 bases, J lost 6 bases, and 11 bases lay in between. CDR3 length: 14 amino acids.

The gene calls are TRBV7-8 and TRBJ2-3; D is uncertain. Germline V gene data show CDR1 as SGHVS and CDR2 as FQNEAQ. CDR3 length: 15 residues. V was clipped by 5 bases and J by 0 bases, with 12 bases between them. CDR3 in amino acids: CASSNGRGSTDTQYF. The CDR3 nucleotides read TGTGCCAGCAGCAACGGAAGAGGAAGCACAGATACGCAGTATTTT. The full variable domain, its missing parts supplied by reference TRBV7-8 and TRBJ2-3, is GAGVSQSPRYKVAKRGQDVALRCDPISGHVSLFWYQQALGQGPEFLTYFQNEAQLDKSGLPSDRFFAERPEGSVSTLKIQRTQQEDSAVYLCASSNGRGSTDTQYFGPGTRLTVL.

The rearrangement joins TRBV5-1 to TRBJ2-1; D possibly corresponds to TRBD2 (5 bases). V was clipped by 0 bases and J by 4 bases, with 11 bases between them. CDR3 length: 15 amino acids. CDR1 is SGHRS and CDR2 is YFSETQ in the germline V gene. The DNA of the CDR3 is TGCGCCAGCAGCTTGGATGCTAGCCGGTACAATGAGCAGTTCTTC. This gives the protein CASSLDASRYNEQFF.

In this sample, this clone turned up once. The chain combines TRBV3-1 (or the pseudogene TRBV3-2) with TRBJ1-5; D perhaps matches TRBD1 (6 bases). CDR3 size: 13 residues. Germline-derived CDR1 and CDR2 are LGHDT and YNNKEL (reference sequence). Trimming took off 5 bases at V and 4 bases at J, with 9 bases between the two ends. DNA for the CDR3: TGTGCCAGCAGCGGAACAGGGAATCAGCCCCAGCATTTT. Amino acid sequence: CASSGTGNQPQHF.

The J gene is TRBJ1-1, the V gene TRBV4-3; perhaps TRBD1 as D (5 bases). Germline V gene lookup returns CDR1 LGHNA and CDR2 YSLEER. Deletions cut 2 bases from V and 6 bases from J, with 13 bases between. The CDR3 spans 14 residues. CDR3 in amino acids: CASSQTPGLSEAFF. DNA of the CDR3: TGCGCCAGCAGCCAAACGCCGGGACTCTCTGAAGCTTTCTTT.

V gene TRBV11-2 combines with J gene TRBJ2-2, with TRBD2 matching over 8 bases. The CDR3 length is 15 residues. The V gene end was trimmed by 6 bases and the J gene end by 1 base; junction bases not matched to a gene: 4. Germline V gene sequence: CDR1 SGHAT, CDR2 FQNNGV. In nucleotides, the CDR3 is TGTGCCAGCAGGGGGACTAGGAGGAACACCGGGGAGCTGTTTTTT. As protein: CASRGTRRNTGELFF.